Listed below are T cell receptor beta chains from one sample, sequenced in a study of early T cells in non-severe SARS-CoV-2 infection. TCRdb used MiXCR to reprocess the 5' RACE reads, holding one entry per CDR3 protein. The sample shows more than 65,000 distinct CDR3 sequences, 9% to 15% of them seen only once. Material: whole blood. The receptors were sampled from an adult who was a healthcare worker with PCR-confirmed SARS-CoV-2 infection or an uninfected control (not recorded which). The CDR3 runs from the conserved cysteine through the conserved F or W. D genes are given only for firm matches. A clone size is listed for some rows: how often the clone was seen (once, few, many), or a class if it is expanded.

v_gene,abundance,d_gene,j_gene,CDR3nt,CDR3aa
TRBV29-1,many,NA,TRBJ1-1,TGCAGCGCCCGCGGGGGTCTGAACACTGAAGCTTTCTTT,CSARGGLNTEAFF
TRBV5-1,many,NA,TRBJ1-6,TGCGCCAGCAGATTCCAGGAAGGGGATTCACCCCTCCACTTT,CASRFQEGDSPLHF
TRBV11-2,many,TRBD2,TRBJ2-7,TGTGCCAGCAGCTCCGGGACTAGCGGGTACGAGCAGTACTTC,CASSSGTSGYEQYF
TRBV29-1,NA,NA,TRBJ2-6,TGCAGCGTTGCGATCTCTGGGGCCAACGTCCTGACTTTC,CSVAISGANVLTF
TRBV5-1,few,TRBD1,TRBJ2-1,TGCGCCAGCAGCTTGGTACAGGGGATTATCGATGAGCAGTTCTTC,CASSLVQGIIDEQFF
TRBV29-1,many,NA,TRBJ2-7,TGCAGCGTCCAATTGACAGGGCGGGGCGAGCAGTACTTC,CSVQLTGRGEQYF
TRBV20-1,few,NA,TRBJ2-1,TGCAGTGCTAGGCGGGACAGCTACAATGAGCAGTTCTTC,CSARRDSYNEQFF
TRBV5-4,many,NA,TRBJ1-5,TGTGCCAGCAGCTTGCTGGGGAGCAATCAGCCCCAGCATTTT,CASSLLGSNQPQHF
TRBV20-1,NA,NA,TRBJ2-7,TGCAGTGCCCCTCCGGACCCCTCCTACGAGCAGTACTTC,CSAPPDPSYEQYF
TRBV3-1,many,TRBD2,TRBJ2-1,TGTGCCAGCAGCCAAGGTACTAGCGGAGCCAATGAGCAGTTCTTC,CASSQGTSGANEQFF
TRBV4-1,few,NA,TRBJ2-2,TGCGCCAGCAGCCAAGCAGCCCCTATAATGGGTCCGAACACCGGGGAGCTGTTTTTT,CASSQAAPIMGPNTGELFF
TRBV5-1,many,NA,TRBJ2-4,TGCGCCAGCAGCTTGGAGGGCTCCATTCAGTACTTC,CASSLEGSIQYF
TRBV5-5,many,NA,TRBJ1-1,TGTGCCAGCAGCTTCTGGAGGGACACTGAAGCTTTCTTT,CASSFWRDTEAFF
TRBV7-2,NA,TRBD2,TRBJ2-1,TGTGCCAGCAGCTTTAGCGGGAGAGTCGGTGAGCAGTTCTTC,CASSFSGRVGEQFF
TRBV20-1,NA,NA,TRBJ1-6,TGCAGTGCTAGATTCCAGGACGTTCATAATTCACCCCTCCACTTT,CSARFQDVHNSPLHF
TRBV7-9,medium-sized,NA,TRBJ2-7,TGTGCCAGCAGCTTAGGCCTAGGGAAAAAGGCCTACGAGCAGTACTTC,CASSLGLGKKAYEQYF
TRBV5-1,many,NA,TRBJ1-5,TGCGCCAGCAGCTGGACCCCAGGGCAGCAGCCCCAGCATTTT,CASSWTPGQQPQHF
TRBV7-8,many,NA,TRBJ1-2,TGTGCCAGCAGCTTAGAGCGGGGCTCGAGCTATGGCTACACCTTC,CASSLERGSSYGYTF
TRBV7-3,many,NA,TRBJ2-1,TGTGCCAGCAGCCCCGGCGGCCCTCCCAATGAGCAGTTCTTC,CASSPGGPPNEQFF
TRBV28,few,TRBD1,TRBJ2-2,TGTGCCAGCAGGAACGACAGGGTCGAGCTGACCGGGGAGCTGTTTTTT,CASRNDRVELTGELFF
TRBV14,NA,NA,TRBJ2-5,TGTGCCAGCAGCCAAGAACAGGGAACTGAGACCCAGTACTTC,CASSQEQGTETQYF
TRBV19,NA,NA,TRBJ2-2,TGTGCCAGTACCCGGGACGGCTCTGCGAACACCGGGGAGCTGTTTTTT,CASTRDGSANTGELFF
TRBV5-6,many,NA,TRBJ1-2,TGTGCCAGCAGCTTGGGGACAGACTTTATCTATGGCTACACCTTC,CASSLGTDFIYGYTF
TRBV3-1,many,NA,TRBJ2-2,TGTGCCAGCAGCCAAGGGCCCGGACGGAACACCGGGGAGCTGTTTTTT,CASSQGPGRNTGELFF
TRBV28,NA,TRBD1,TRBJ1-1,TGTGCCAGCAGTTCGACAGGGGGCGGCACTGAAGCTTTCTTT,CASSSTGGGTEAFF
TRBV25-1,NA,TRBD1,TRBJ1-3,TGTGCCAGCAGTGAATTGCGCGGACAGGGTGGGACCCTATATTTT,CASSELRGQGGTLYF
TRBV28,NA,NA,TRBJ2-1,TGTGCCAGCAGTTTACCCTTTGAGAGCTCCTACAATGAGCAGTTCTTC,CASSLPFESSYNEQFF
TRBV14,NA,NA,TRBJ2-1,TGTGCCAGCAGCCAATCCAATGAGCAGTTCTTC,CASSQSNEQFF
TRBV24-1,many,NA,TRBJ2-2,TGTGCCACCAGTGATCCTGGAACAGGGTACACCGGGGAGCTGTTTTTT,CATSDPGTGYTGELFF
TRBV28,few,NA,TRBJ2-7,TGTGCCAGCAGTCCAGGACAGTCCAAGGATTGGTACGAGCAGTACTTC,CASSPGQSKDWYEQYF
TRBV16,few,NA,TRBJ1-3,TGTGCCAGCAGCCAGGGACGGCGGAACTCTGGAAACACCATATATTTT,CASSQGRRNSGNTIYF
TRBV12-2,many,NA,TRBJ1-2,TGTGCAAGTCGCTTAGGGACAGGGGGCGGCTATGGCTACACCTTC,CASRLGTGGGYGYTF
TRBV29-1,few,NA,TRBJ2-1,TGCAGCGTTGCGGACAGATCGGGCAATGAGCAGTTCTTC,CSVADRSGNEQFF
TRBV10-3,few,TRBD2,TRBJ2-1,TGTGCCATCAGTGGCCTCCTAGCGGGAGTGCACAATGAGCAGTTCTTC,CAISGLLAGVHNEQFF
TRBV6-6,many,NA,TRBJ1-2,TGTGCCAGCAGTTACTCAGGGGACGGTAACTATGGCTACACCTTC,CASSYSGDGNYGYTF
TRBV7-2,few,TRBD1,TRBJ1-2,TGTGCCAGCAGCCCAGACAGGGTAGGCGGCTACACCTTC,CASSPDRVGGYTF
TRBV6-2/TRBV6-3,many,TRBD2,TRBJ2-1,TGTGCCAGCAGTCCCGGGACTAGCGGGACGAATGAGCAGTTCTTC,CASSPGTSGTNEQFF
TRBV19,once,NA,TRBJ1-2,TGTGGCAGTAGTAAACTACAGCTTTCTCATGGCTACACCTTC,CGSSKLQLSHGYTF
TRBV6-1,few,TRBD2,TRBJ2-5,TGTGCCAGCAGTCTGGGACTAACCCAGGAGAAGACCCAGTACTTC,CASSLGLTQEKTQYF
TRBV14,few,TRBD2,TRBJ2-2,TGTGCCAGCAGCCAAGAGTTTCTAGCGGGAGAGACCGGGGAGCTGTTTTTT,CASSQEFLAGETGELFF
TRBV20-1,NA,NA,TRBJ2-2,TGCAGTGCTAGAGAGCCCCAGGGGTTTGGCACCGGGGAGCTGTTTTTT,CSAREPQGFGTGELFF